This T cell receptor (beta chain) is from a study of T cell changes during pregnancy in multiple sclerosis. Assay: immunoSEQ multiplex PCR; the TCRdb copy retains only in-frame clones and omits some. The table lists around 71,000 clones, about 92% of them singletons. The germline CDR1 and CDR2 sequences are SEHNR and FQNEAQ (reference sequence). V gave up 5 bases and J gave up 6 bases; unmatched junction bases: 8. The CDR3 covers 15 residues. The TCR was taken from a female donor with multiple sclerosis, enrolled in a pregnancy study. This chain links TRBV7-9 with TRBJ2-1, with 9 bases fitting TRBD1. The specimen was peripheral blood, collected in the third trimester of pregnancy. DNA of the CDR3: TGTGCCAGCAGCCCTCCGGGACAGGGAATCAATGAGCAGTTCTTC. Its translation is CASSPPGQGINEQFF.